The T cell receptor beta chain described here comes from a study of blood T cell repertoires in COVID-19. Overall study context: Acute and convalescent COVID-19 samples came from the United States, Italy and Spain.

The germline CDR1 and CDR2 sequences are LNHDA and SQIVND (reference sequence). Trimming left V 3 bases short and J 9 bases short, with 6 bases between. CDR3 length: 12 amino acids. As originally analysed: Amplification of reference gene primers was used by the study to estimate nucleated cell counts. Data came from immunoSEQ multiplex PCR; TCRdb stores just in-frame clones and leaves some out. The V and J calls and clone size come from that table; D and trimming were worked out from the DNA. The sample yields fewer than 200,000 clones, around 88% seen once. The chain employs TRBV19 and TRBJ1-6; no clear D. This clonotype originated in a woman aged 45-60 years in a cohort exposed to, infected with or recovered from COVID-19 (not recorded which). The material sequenced was PBMCs or T cells enriched from blood (not recorded which). CDR3 protein: CASSIGGSPLHF. In nucleotides, the CDR3 is TGTGCCAGTAGTATTGGAGGTTCACCCCTCCACTTT.